Reported below is one TCR beta chain. Its specificity is unknown. The method was immunoSEQ multiplex PCR; TCRdb's version includes in-frame clones alone and lacks a portion of them. Among tens of thousands of clones listed, about nine tenths were seen once. This record comes from a study of OX40 agonist ivuxolimab in advanced cancers. Overall study results and limits: Averaged across samples, CD8+ T cells carried more expanded clones than CD4+ did.

Excluded were patients having autoimmune disease history or systemic immunosuppression. In germline, CDR1 is SGDLS, CDR2 YYNGEE. The ends were cut back, 8 bases at V and 2 bases at J, with 15 bases in the middle. CDR3 size: 14 residues. The sequence came from an adult with an advanced solid tumor such as melanoma, head and neck, liver or kidney cancer. Sequenced here: CD4+ or CD8+ T cells sorted from blood, sampled in a trial of the OX40 agonist ivuxolimab. The genes are TRBV9 and TRBJ2-3, with D tentatively TRBD2 (7 bases). CDR3 amino acids: CARTSGGFTDTQYF. The DNA for the CDR3 is TGTGCCAGAACGTCGGGGGGCTTCACAGATACGCAGTATTTT.